Listed below are T cell receptor beta chains from one sample, sequenced in a study of radiation and T cells in renal cell carcinoma. The repertoire was sequenced with immunoSEQ multiplex PCR; TCRdb's copy has only in-frame clones and lacks some. The sample consists of about 120,000 clones, about 81% of them appearing once. Sequenced material: blood, taken from a patient whose treatment included radiotherapy and nephrectomy. Every receptor here comes from a woman aged 55-69 years with renal cell carcinoma. CDR3s leave out the opening cysteine and the closing phenylalanine or tryptophan.

J | V | CDR3
TRBJ2-5 | TRBV11-3 | ASSLGLAGSKETQY
TRBJ2-4 | TRBV11-2 | ASSFYVNIQY
TRBJ2-1 | TRBV5-4 | ASSLVSGGAGEQF
TRBJ2-1 | TRBV5-6 | ASSPGQGAGSEQF
TRBJ2-2 | TRBV30 | AWSLVGRGQYTGELF
TRBJ2-1 | TRBV7-6 | ASSSPGRSLYEQF
TRBJ1-1 | TRBV19 | ASDQGNTEAF
TRBJ2-7 | TRBV7-2 | ASRERGRGVKSYEQY
TRBJ2-7 | TRBV5-1 | ASSLITGQGFYEQY
TRBJ1-3 | TRBV19 | ASSIFVWGRGNTIY
TRBJ1-2 | TRBV7-9 | ASSSLGTAIYGYT
TRBJ1-5 | TRBV27 | ASSLRDGNQPQH
TRBJ2-3 | TRBV6-6 | ASSSMRGSGTDTQY
TRBJ1-2 | TRBV6-5 | ASREGGYGYT
TRBJ1-4 | TRBV19 | ALRRGTKTGLVAEKLF
TRBJ2-1 | TRBV5-1 | ASSLEGTGLAGDEQF
TRBJ1-5 | TRBV21-1 | ASSKVGQGDQPQH
TRBJ1-2 | TRBV27 | ASSFSGDGGYT
TRBJ1-2 | TRBV9 | ASQIGPTGSIPYGYT
TRBJ2-7 | TRBV30 | AWSVRQGLSEQY
TRBJ1-1 | TRBV4-2 | ASSRVGVVGDTEAF
TRBJ2-3 | TRBV30 | AWSVRREPAGTDTQY
TRBJ1-1 | TRBV27 | ASSLAGGGTEAF
TRBJ1-5 | TRBV6-5 | ASSLVLDSNQPQH
TRBJ2-3 | TRBV9 | ASSVGVGVTDTQY
TRBJ1-5 | TRBV2 | ASSEADRGQPQH
TRBJ2-7 | TRBV7-2 | ASSLTGLSYEQY
TRBJ1-5 | TRBV6-5 | ASRGGGSQPQH
TRBJ2-5 | TRBV14 | ASSQREGEQY
TRBJ2-1 | TRBV5-1 | ASSTRGLVSGSPNNEQF
TRBJ2-2 | TRBV2 | ASSEEGTRTGELF
TRBJ2-7 | TRBV28 | ASSFKRERNEQY
TRBJ2-7 | TRBV4-3 | ASSQDTGTTYEQY
TRBJ2-3 | TRBV10-3 | AISESPSGITDTQY
TRBJ2-5 | TRBV5-6 | ASSLAAGEQETQY
TRBJ1-1 | TRBV19 | ASSILGQGALAAF
TRBJ2-7 | TRBV28 | ASTSSGSYHEQY
TRBJ2-1 | TRBV2 | ASRLAGGPSEQF
TRBJ2-3 | TRBV5-1 | ASSLELAGVIGTDTQY
TRBJ2-3 | TRBV5-4 | ASSSSLDTQY
TRBJ2-3 | TRBV27 | ASSPAQGTDTQY
TRBJ1-1 | TRBV2 | ASSEQGGGGNTEAF
TRBJ2-4 | TRBV7-2 | ASSSASGTGENIQY
TRBJ1-3 | TRBV6-1 | ASSEAPTAGNTIY
TRBJ2-7 | TRBV5-4 | ASSVTSGVREQY
TRBJ1-4 | TRBV7-6 | ASSLATGGREKLF
TRBJ1-5 | TRBV5-4 | ASSTGGGGTGQPQH
TRBJ2-2 | TRBV6-1 | ASSDLAGGTGELF
TRBJ2-3 | TRBV10-3 | AISVSVGRADTQY
TRBJ2-1 | TRBV5-1 | ASSLAGEGEQF
TRBJ2-5 | TRBV15 | ATSGGAVETQY
TRBJ1-1 | TRBV5-1 | ASSFQIQGAAEAF
TRBJ2-7 | TRBV5-4 | ASSIDRGGRQY
TRBJ2-2 | TRBV7-2 | ASSLFYSTGELF
TRBJ2-7 | TRBV14 | ASSSPGQSYEQY